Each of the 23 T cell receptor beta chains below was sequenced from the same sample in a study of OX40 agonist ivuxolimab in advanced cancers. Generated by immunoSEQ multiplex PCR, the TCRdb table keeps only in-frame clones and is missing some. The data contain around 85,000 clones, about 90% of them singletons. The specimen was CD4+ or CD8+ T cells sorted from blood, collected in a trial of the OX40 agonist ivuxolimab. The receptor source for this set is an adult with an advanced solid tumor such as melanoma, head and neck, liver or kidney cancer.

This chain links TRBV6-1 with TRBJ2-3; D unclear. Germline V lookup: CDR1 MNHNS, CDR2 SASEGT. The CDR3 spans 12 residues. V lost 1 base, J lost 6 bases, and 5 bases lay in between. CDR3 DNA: TGTGCCAGCAGTGAAGGGTTGGATACGCAGTATTTT. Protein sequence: CASSEGLDTQYF.

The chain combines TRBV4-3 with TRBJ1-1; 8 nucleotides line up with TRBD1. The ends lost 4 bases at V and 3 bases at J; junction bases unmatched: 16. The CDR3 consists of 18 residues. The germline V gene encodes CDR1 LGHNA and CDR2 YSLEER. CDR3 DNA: TGCGCCAGCAGCCCGGACAGGGTCGGTAAGGGGGGTTACACTGAAGCTTTCTTT. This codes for CASSPDRVGKGGYTEAFF.

The DNA for the CDR3 is TGTGCCCTACGTTCCCATGGGAACACTGAAGCTTTCTTT. As protein: CALRSHGNTEAFF. This chain connects TRBV5-4 to TRBJ1-1; D not resolved. Trimming took off 10 bases at V and 1 base at J, with 14 bases between the two ends. The CDR3 sequence is 13 residues long. Germline loops: CDR1 SGHNT, CDR2 YYREEE (reference sequence).

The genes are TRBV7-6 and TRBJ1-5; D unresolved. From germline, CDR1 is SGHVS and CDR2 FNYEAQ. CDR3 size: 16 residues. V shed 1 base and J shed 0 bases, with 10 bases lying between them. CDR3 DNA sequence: TGTGCCAGCAGCTTAGAGGTGGCGGGTAGCAATCAGCCCCAGCATTTT. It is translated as CASSLEVAGSNQPQHF.

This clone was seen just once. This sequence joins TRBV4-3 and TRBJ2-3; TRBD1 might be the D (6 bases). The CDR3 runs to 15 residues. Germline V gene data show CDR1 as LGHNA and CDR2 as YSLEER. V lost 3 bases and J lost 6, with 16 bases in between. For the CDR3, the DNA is TGCGCCAGCAGCCAGCTTGGGACATTGGCTGATACGCAGTATTTT. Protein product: CASSQLGTLADTQYF.

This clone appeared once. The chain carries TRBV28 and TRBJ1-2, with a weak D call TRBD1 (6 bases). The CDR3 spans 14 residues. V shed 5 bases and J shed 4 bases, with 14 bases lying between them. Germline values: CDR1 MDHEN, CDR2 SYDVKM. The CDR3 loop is CASSSRGGIYGYTF. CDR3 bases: TGTGCCAGCAGTAGCCGAGGGGGGATCTATGGCTACACCTTC.

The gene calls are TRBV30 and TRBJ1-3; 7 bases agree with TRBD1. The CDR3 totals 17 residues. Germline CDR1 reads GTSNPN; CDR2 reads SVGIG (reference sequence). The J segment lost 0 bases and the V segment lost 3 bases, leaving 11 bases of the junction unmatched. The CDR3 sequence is CAWSARSGTVSGNTIYF. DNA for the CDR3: TGTGCCTGGAGCGCCAGGTCCGGGACAGTCTCTGGAAACACCATATATTTT.

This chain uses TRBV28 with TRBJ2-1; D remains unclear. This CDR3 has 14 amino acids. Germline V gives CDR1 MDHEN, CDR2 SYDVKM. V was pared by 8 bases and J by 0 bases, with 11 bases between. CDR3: CASGPRRSYNEQFF. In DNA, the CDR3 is TGTGCCAGCGGCCCCCGGCGCTCCTACAATGAGCAGTTCTTC.

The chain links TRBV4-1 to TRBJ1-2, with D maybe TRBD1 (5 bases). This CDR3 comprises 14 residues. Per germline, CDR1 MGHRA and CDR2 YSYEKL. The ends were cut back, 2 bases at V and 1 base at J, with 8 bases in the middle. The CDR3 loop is CASSQTTVNYGYTF. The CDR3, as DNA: TGCGCCAGCAGCCAAACGACAGTTAACTATGGCTACACCTTC.

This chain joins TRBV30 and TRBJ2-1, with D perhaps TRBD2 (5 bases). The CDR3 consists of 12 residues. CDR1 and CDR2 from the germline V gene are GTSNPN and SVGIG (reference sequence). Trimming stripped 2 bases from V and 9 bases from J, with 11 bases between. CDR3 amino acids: CAWSLKRGEQFF. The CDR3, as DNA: TGTGCCTGGAGTCTAAAACGGGGTGAGCAGTTCTTC.

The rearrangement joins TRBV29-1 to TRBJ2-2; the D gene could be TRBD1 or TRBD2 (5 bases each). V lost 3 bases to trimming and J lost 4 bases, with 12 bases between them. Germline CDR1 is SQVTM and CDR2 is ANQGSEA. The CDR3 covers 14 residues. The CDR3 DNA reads TGCAGCGTTGATTTAGGGGACGGCACCGGGGAGCTGTTTTTT. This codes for CSVDLGDGTGELFF.

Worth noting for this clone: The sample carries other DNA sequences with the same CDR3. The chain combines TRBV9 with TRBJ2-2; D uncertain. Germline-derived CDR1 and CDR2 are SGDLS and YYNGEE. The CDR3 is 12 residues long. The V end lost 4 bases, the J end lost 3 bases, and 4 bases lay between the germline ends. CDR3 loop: CASSPYTGELFF. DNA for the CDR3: TGTGCCAGCAGCCCTTACACCGGGGAGCTGTTTTTT. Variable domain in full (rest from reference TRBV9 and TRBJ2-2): DSGVTQTPKHLITATGQRVTLRCSPRSGDLSVYWYQQSLDQGLQFLIQYYNGEERAKGNILERFSAQQFPDLHSELNLSSLELGDSALYFCASSPYTGELFFGEGSRLTVL.

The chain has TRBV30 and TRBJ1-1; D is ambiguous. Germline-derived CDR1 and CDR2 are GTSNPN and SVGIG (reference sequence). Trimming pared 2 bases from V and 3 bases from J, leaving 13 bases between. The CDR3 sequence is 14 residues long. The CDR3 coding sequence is TGTGCCTGGAGTAACTTCCCACGGGACACTGAAGCTTTCTTT. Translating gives CAWSNFPRDTEAFF.

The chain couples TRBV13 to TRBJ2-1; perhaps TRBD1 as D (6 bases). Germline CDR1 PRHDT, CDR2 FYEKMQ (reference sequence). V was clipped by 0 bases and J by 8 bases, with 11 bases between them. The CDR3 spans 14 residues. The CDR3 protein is CASSLGAGAYEQFF. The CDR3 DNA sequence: TGTGCCAGCAGCTTAGGGGCAGGGGCCTATGAGCAGTTCTTC.

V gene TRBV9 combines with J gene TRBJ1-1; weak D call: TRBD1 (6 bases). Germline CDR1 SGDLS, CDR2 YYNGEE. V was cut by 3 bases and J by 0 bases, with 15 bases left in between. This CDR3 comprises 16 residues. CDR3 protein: CASSASGHNLNTEAFF. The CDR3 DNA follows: TGTGCCAGCAGCGCCTCGGGACACAATTTGAACACTGAAGCTTTCTTT. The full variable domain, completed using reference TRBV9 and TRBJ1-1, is DSGVTQTPKHLITATGQRVTLRCSPRSGDLSVYWYQQSLDQGLQFLIQYYNGEERAKGNILERFSAQQFPDLHSELNLSSLELGDSALYFCASSASGHNLNTEAFFGQGTRLTVV.

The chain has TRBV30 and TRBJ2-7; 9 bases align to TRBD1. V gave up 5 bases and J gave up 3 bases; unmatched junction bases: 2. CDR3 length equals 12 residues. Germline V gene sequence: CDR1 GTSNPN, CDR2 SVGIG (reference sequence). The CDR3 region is CAWLTGGYEQYF. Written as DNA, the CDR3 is TGTGCCTGGCTGACAGGGGGCTACGAGCAGTACTTC.

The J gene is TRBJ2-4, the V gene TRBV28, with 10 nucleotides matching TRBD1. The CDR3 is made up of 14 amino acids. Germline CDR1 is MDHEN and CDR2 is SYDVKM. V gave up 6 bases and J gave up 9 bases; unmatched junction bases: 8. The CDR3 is CASSPDRGPGIQYF. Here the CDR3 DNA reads TGTGCCAGCAGCCCAGACAGGGGGCCAGGCATTCAGTACTTC.

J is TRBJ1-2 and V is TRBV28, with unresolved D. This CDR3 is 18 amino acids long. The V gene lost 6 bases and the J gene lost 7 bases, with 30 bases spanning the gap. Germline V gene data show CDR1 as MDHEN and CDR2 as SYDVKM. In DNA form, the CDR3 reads TGTGCCAGCAGCCTTCGACCCACCCTCGGGAGATTCCCTATTGGCTACACCTTC. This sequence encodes CASSLRPTLGRFPIGYTF.

As DNA, the CDR3 is TGTGCCAGCAGCCCAAGGACTAGCGGGAGGCCGGGAGAGCAGTACGTC. The encoded protein is CASSPRTSGRPGEQYV. The V gene is TRBV11-3, the J gene TRBJ2-7, with 14 bases lining up with TRBD2. J gave up 7 bases and V 5 bases, and 10 bases lay outside the gene matches. CDR1 SGHNT and CDR2 YENEEA come from the germline V gene. This CDR3 spans 16 amino acids.

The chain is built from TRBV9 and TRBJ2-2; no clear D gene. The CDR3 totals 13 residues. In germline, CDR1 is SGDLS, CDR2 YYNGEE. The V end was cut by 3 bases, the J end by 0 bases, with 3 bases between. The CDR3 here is CASSATNTGELFF. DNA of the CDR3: TGTGCCAGCAGCGCCACGAACACCGGGGAGCTGTTTTTT. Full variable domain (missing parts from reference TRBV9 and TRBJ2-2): DSGVTQTPKHLITATGQRVTLRCSPRSGDLSVYWYQQSLDQGLQFLIQYYNGEERAKGNILERFSAQQFPDLHSELNLSSLELGDSALYFCASSATNTGELFFGEGSRLTVL.

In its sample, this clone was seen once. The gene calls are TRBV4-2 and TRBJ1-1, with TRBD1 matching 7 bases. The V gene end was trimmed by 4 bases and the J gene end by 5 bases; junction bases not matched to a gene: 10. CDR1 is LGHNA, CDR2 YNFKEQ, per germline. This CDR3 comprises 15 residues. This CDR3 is CASSLITPGGTEAFF. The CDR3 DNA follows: TGTGCCAGCAGCCTCATCACCCCAGGGGGTACTGAAGCTTTCTTT.

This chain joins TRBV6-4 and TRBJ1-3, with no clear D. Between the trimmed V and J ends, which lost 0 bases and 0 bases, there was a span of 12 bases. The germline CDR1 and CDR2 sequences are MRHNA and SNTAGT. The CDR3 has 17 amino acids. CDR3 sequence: CASSDSMTLHSGNTIYF. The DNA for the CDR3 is TGTGCCAGCAGTGACTCGATGACATTGCACTCTGGAAACACCATATATTTT.

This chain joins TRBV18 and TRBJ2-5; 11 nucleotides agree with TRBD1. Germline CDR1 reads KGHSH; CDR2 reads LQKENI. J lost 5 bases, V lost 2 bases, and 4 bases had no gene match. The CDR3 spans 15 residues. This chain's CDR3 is CASSPGTGGRETQYF. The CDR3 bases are TGTGCCAGCTCACCAGGGACAGGGGGACGGGAGACCCAGTACTTC. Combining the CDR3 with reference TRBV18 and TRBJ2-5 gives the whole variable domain NAGVMQNPRHLVRRRGQEARLRCSPMKGHSHVYWYRQLPEEGLKFMVYLQKENIIDESGMPKERFSAEFPKEGPSILRIQQVVRGDSAAYFCASSPGTGGRETQYFGPGTRLLVL.